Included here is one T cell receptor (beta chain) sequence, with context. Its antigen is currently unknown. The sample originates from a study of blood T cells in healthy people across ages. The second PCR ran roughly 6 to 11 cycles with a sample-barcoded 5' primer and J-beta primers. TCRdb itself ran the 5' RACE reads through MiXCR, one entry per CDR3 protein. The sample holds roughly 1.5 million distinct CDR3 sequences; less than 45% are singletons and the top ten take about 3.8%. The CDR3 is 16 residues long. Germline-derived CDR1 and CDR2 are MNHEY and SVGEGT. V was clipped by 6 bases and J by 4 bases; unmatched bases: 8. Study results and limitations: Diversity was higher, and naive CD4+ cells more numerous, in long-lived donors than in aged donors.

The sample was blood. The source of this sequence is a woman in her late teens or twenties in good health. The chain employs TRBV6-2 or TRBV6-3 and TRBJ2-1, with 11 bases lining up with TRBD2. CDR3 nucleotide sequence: TGTGCCAGCAGAGACTTAGGGACTAGCGGTTACAATGAGCAGTTCTTC. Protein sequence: CASRDLGTSGYNEQFF.